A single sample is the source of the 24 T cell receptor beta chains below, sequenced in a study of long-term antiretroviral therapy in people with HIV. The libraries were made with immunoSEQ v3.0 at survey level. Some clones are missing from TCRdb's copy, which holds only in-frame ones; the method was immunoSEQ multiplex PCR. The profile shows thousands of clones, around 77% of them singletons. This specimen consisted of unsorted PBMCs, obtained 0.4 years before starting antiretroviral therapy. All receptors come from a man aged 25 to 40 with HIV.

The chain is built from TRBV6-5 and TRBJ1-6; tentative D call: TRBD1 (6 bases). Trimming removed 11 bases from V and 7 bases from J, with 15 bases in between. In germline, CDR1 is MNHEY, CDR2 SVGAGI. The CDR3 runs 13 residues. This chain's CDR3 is CAASQTGNSPLHF. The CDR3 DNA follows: TGTGCCGCAAGTCAGACAGGCAATTCACCCCTCCACTTT.

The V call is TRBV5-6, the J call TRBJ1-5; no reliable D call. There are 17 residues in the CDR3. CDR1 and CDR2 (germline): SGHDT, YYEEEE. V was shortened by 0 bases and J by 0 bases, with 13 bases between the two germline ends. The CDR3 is CASSLGGHLLSNQPQHF. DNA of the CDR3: TGTGCCAGCAGCTTGGGCGGCCACTTACTTAGCAATCAGCCCCAGCATTTT.

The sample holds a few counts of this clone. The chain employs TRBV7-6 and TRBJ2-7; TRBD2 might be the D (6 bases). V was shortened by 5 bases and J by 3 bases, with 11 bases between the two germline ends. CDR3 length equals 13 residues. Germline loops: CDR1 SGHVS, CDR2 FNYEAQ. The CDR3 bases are TGTGCCAGCAGCGCGGGACCTAACTACGAGCAGTACTTC. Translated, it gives CASSAGPNYEQYF.

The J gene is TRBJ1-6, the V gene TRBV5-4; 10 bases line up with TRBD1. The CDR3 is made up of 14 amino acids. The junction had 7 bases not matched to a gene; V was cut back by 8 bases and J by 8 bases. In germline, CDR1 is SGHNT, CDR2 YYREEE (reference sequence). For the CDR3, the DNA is TGTGCCAGTACGCCTGGGACAGGGGATTCACCCCTCCACTTT. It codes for CASTPGTGDSPLHF.

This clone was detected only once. The CDR3 DNA follows: TGTGCCAGCAGCCCGACCGGTTTGCGCAATCAGCCCCAGCATTTT. Its translation is CASSPTGLRNQPQHF. The chain couples TRBV11-2 to TRBJ1-5; unclear D gene. Trimming pared 5 bases from V and 2 bases from J, leaving 13 bases between. Looked up from germline, CDR1 is SGHAT and CDR2 is FQNNGV. The CDR3 runs to 15 residues.

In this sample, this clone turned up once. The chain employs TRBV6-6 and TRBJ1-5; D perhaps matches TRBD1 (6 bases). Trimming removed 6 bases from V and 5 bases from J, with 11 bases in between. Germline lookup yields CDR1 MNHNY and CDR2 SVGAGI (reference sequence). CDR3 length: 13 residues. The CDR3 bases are TGTGCCAGCAGAACAGGGAACGATCAGCCCCAGCATTTT. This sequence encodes CASRTGNDQPQHF.

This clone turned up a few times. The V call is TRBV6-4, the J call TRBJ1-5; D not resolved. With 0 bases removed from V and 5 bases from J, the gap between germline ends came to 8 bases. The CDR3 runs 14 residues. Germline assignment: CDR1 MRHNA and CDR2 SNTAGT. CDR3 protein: CASSDSLDHQPQHF. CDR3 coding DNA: TGTGCCAGCAGTGACTCGTTGGACCATCAGCCCCAGCATTTT.

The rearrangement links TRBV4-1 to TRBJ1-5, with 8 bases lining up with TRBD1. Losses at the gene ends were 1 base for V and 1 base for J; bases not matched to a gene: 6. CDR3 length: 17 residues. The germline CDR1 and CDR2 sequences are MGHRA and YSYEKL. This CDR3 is CASSQVSGGISNQPQHF. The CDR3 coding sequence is TGCGCCAGCAGCCAAGTTTCAGGGGGCATCAGCAATCAGCCCCAGCATTTT.

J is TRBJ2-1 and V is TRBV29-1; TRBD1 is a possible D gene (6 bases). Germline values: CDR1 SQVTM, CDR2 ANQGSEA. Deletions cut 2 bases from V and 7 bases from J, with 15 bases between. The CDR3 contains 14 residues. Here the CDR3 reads CSVETGTFRNEQFF. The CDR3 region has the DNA TGCAGCGTTGAAACAGGGACGTTTAGGAATGAGCAGTTCTTC.

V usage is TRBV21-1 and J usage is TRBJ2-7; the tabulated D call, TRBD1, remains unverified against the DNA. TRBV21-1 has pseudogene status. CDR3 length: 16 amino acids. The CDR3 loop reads CASKVGTTTDTYEQYF. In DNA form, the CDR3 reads TGTGCCAGCAAAGTCGGTACGACGACAGATACCTACGAGCAGTACTTC.

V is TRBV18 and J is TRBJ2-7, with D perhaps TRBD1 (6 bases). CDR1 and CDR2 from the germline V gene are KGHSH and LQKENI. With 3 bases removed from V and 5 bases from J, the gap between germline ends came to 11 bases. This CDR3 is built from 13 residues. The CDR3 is CASSPLRDNEQYF. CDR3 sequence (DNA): TGTGCCAGCTCACCCCTCCGGGACAACGAGCAGTACTTC.

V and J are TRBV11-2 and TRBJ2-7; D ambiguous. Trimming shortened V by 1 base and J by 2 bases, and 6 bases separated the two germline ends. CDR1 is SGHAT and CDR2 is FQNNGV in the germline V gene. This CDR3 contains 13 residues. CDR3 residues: CASSLALTYEQYF. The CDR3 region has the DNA TGTGCCAGCAGCTTAGCGCTCACCTACGAGCAGTACTTC. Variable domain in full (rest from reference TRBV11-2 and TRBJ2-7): EAGVAQSPRYKIIEKRQSVAFWCNPISGHATLYWYQQILGQGPKLLIQFQNNGVVDDSQLPKDRFSAERLKGVDSTLKIQPAKLEDSAVYLCASSLALTYEQYFGPGTRLTVT.

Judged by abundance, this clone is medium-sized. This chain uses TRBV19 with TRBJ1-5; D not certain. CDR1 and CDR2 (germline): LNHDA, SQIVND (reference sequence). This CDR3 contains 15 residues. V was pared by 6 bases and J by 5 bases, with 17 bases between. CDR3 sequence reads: CASREREREDQPQHF. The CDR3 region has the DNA TGTGCCAGTAGGGAACGGGAACGGGAGGATCAGCCCCAGCATTTT.

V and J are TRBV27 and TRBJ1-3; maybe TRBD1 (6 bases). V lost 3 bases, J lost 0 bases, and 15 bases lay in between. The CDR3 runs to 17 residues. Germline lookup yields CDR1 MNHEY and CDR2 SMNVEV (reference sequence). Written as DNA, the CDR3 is TGTGCCAGCAGTTTGAAACCGGGACACCTCTCTGGAAACACCATATATTTT. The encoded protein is CASSLKPGHLSGNTIYF.

DNA for the CDR3: TGTGCCAGCAGCAAAGCCCGGACTGGATTTAGGTACGAGCAGTACTTC. This gives the protein CASSKARTGFRYEQYF. The chain has TRBV21-1 and TRBJ2-7; the table calls TRBD2, which could not be checked here. TRBV21-1 is listed as a pseudogene. CDR3 length equals 16 residues.

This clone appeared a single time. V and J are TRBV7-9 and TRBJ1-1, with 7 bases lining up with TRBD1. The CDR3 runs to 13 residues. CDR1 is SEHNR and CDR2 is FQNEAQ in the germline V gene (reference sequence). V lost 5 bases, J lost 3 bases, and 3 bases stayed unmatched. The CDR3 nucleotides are TGTGCCAGCAGCGCCAGGGGGGACACTGAAGCTTTCTTT. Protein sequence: CASSARGDTEAFF.

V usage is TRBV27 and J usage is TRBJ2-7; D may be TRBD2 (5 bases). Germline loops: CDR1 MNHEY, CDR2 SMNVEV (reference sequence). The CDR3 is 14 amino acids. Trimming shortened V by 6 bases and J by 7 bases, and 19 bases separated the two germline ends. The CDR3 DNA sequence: TGTGCCAGCAGCCAACTAGTTAGAGGAGGAGAGCAGTACTTC. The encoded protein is CASSQLVRGGEQYF.

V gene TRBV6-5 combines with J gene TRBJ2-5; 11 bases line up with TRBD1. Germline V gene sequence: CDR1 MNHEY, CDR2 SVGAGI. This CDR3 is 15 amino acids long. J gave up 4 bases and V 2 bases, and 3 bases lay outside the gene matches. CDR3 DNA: TGTGCCAGCAGTTACGCGGGACAGGGGGGAGAGACCCAGTACTTC. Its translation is CASSYAGQGGETQYF.

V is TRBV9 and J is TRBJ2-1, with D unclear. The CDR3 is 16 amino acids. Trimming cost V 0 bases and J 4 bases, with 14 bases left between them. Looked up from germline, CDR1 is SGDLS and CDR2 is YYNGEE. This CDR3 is CASSVGGQARYNEQFF. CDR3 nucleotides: TGTGCCAGCAGCGTAGGAGGCCAAGCCCGTTACAATGAGCAGTTCTTC.

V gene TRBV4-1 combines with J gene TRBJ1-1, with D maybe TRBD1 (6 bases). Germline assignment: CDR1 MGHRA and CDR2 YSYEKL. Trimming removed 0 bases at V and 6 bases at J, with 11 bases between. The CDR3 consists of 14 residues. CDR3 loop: CASSQDPGDAEAFF. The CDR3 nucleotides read TGCGCCAGCAGCCAAGATCCAGGGGACGCTGAAGCTTTCTTT.

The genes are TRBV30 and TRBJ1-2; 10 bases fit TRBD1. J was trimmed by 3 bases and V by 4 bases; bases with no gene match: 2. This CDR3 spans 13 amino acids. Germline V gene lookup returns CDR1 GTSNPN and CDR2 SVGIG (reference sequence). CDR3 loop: CAWNGQGDYGYTF. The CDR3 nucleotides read TGTGCCTGGAATGGACAGGGGGACTATGGCTACACCTTC.

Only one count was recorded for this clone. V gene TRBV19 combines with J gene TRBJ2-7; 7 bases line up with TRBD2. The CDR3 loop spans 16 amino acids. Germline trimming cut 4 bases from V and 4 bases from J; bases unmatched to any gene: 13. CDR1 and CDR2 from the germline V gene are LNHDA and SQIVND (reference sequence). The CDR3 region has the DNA TGTGCCAGTAGTAAATCAACCGGGGGAGGGAATTACGAGCAGTACTTC. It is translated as CASSKSTGGGNYEQYF.

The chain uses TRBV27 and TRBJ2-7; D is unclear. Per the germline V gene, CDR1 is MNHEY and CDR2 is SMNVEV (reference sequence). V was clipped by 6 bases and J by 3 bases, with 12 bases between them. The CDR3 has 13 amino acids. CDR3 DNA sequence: TGTGCCAGCAGCCTCCAGTGGCGCTACGAGCAGTACTTC. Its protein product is CASSLQWRYEQYF.

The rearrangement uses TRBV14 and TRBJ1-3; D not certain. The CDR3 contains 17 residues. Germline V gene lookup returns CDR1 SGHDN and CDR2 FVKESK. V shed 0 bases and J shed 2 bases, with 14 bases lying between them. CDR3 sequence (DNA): TGTGCCAGCAGCCAAGATCCTCTCTCCCTGGCTGGAAACACCATATATTTT. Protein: CASSQDPLSLAGNTIYF.